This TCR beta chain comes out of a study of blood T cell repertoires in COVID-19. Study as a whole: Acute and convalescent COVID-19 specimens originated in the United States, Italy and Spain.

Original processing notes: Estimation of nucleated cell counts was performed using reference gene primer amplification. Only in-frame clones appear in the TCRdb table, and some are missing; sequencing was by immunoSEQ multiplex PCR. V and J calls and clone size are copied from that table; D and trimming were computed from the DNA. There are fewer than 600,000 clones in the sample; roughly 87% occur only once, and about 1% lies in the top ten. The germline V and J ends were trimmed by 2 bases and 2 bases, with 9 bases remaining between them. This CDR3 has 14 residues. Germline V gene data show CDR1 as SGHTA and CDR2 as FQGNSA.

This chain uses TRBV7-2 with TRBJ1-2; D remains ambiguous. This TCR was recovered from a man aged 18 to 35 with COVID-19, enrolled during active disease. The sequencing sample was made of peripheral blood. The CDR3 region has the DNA TGTGCCAGCAGCTTATTTGGGGAGAACTATGGCTACACCTTC. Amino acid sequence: CASSLFGENYGYTF.